This TCR beta chain was sequenced in a study of T cell repertoires in cytomegalovirus infection. Study as a whole: Indicated by public TCR beta signatures were CMV infection and matching HLA type.

General observations from the study: HLA-C-restricted CMV clonotypes gave the most frequent clonotype in two of eight donors. Adding up the frequency of public TCR beta families identified people who carried CMV plus the relevant HLA.

This clonotype was detected a few times. Its specificity is not known. TCRdb independently ran MiXCR on the reads; one entry per CDR3 protein. This table holds roughly 720,000 distinct CDR3 sequences, less than 40% found once. Germline V gives CDR1 MNHGY, CDR2 SAAAGT. Trimming took off 8 bases at V and 0 bases at J, with 14 bases between the two ends. This CDR3 comprises 14 residues. The genes are TRBV6-8 and TRBJ2-7; D is unresolved. The sample comprised PBMCs. This sequence originates from a human donor in good health (CMV status not recorded). Some clones in this sample may be carry-over from other donors' samples. CDR3 amino acids: CASQVAFSSYEQYF. CDR3 DNA sequence: TGTGCCAGCCAGGTGGCTTTCAGCTCCTACGAGCAGTACTTC.